This T cell receptor beta chain was profiled in a study of Ad26.COV2.S vaccination and SARS-CoV-2 variants. Overall study context: Donor was assigned to the Ad26.COV2.S arm of trial COV1001. Into the muscle, Ad26.COV2.S was dosed once or twice, 56 days apart. The study's findings and limits: Vaccinated individuals (as opposed to placebo recipients) had higher spike-specific TCR breadth.

Treatment defined: around 19 received Ad26.COV2.S at low or high dose, single or two shots; 5 received placebo; per-sample allocation not given. All samples were drawn on day 63, counting from the first vaccine or placebo injection. An adult donor aged 18-55 years was enrolled in Boston. V was trimmed by 5 bases and J by 6 bases, leaving 13 bases between them. Germline V gene data show CDR1 as SGHAT and CDR2 as FQNNGV. The CDR3 is 13 residues long. Details on this clone: Its specificity is not known.

The data were produced by immunoSEQ multiplex PCR, yet TCRdb's version contains in-frame clones alone and is incomplete. Among under 600,000 clones listed, roughly nine tenths were seen once. Sequences were derived from peripheral blood, sampled in a trial of Ad26.COV2.S vaccine versus placebo. V gene TRBV11-2 combines with J gene TRBJ1-1, with D possibly matching TRBD1 (5 bases). This clonotype was sampled from a person aged 18-65 years who received the Ad26.COV2.S COVID-19 vaccine or a placebo. The CDR3 region is CASSLQGRSEAFF. As DNA, the CDR3 is TGTGCCAGCAGCCTCCAGGGAAGGTCTGAAGCTTTCTTT.